These T cell receptor beta chains were read from a single sample in a study of OX40 agonist ivuxolimab in advanced cancers. Assay used: immunoSEQ multiplex PCR; TCRdb lists only in-frame clones, some missing. The sample shows some 70,000 clones, around 86% of them seen only once. The starting material was CD4+ or CD8+ T cells sorted from blood, obtained in a trial of the OX40 agonist ivuxolimab. The receptors were gathered from an adult with an advanced solid tumor such as melanoma, head and neck, liver or kidney cancer. The CDR3 runs from the conserved cysteine through the conserved F or W. The order of the fields is J gene, D gene, clone size, V gene, CDR3 protein, CDR3 DNA. A D gene is named only where the DNA matches it firmly. Where a row states a size, it is once, few, many or the class of an expanded clone; other rows omit it.

TRBJ2-7	.	.	TRBV29-1	CSVQTIEQYF	TGCAGCGTGCAAACGATAGAGCAGTACTTC
TRBJ1-1	.	.	TRBV7-9	CASSLDGTSGGRNTEAFF	TGTGCCAGCAGCCTGGATGGGACTTCCGGGGGGAGGAACACTGAAGCTTTCTTT
TRBJ1-2	TRBD1	.	TRBV14	CASSQVGQGSYGYTF	TGTGCCAGCAGCCAAGTTGGACAGGGGTCCTATGGCTACACCTTC
TRBJ1-2	.	.	TRBV28	CASTLEGGQGYTF	TGTGCCAGCACCCTAGAGGGGGGCCAAGGCTACACCTTC
TRBJ1-1	.	.	TRBV11-1	CASSLEWADEAFF	TGTGCCAGCAGCTTAGAATGGGCAGACGAAGCTTTCTTT
TRBJ1-5	.	.	TRBV7-8	CASSSRGGDQPQHF	TGTGCCAGCAGCTCCCGAGGGGGGGATCAGCCCCAGCATTTT
TRBJ1-2	TRBD1	.	TRBV19	CASSPPPGTGHYGYTF	TGTGCCAGTAGTCCCCCGCCCGGGACAGGACACTATGGCTACACCTTC
TRBJ1-5	.	few	TRBV2	CASSVGQPQHF	TGTGCCAGCAGTGTGGGTCAGCCCCAGCATTTT
TRBJ1-2	TRBD1	.	TRBV5-1	CASSPSPGTASYGYTF	TGCGCCAGCAGCCCTTCGCCCGGGACAGCGAGCTATGGCTACACCTTC
TRBJ2-1	.	.	TRBV6-1	CASTQQFANEQFF	TGTGCCAGCACCCAACAATTCGCCAATGAGCAGTTCTTC
TRBJ1-1	.	few	TRBV5-6	CASSLFSWDEAFF	TGTGCCAGCAGCTTATTTTCGTGGGATGAAGCTTTCTTT
TRBJ2-2	.	.	TRBV6-5	CASSRTGELFF	TGTGCCAGCAGCAGAACCGGGGAGCTGTTTTTT
TRBJ2-5	.	.	TRBV7-9	CASSSFQPLQETQYF	TGTGCCAGCAGCTCGTTCCAGCCACTCCAAGAGACCCAGTACTTC
TRBJ2-1	.	.	TRBV30	CAWTSRSLTNEQFF	TGTGCCTGGACCAGCCGTTCTCTTACGAATGAGCAGTTCTTC
TRBJ1-2	.	.	TRBV18	CASSQGSNYGYTF	TGTGCCAGCTCGCAGGGTTCTAACTATGGCTACACCTTC
TRBJ1-2	.	.	TRBV6-6	CASKQANYGYTF	TGTGCCAGCAAACAGGCCAACTATGGCTACACCTTC
TRBJ1-6	.	.	TRBV5-1	CASSFQEYNSPLHF	TGCGCCAGCAGCTTCCAGGAATATAATTCACCCCTCCACTTT
TRBJ1-1	.	.	TRBV21-1	CAGKEGELGAFF	TGTGCCGGCAAAGAAGGGGAACTAGGAGCTTTCTTT
TRBJ2-1	TRBD2	.	TRBV19	CASSPGLAQYNEQFF	TGTGCCAGTAGTCCGGGACTAGCGCAATACAATGAGCAGTTCTTC
TRBJ2-1	TRBD2	.	TRBV6-5	CASSLAGGAGEQFF	TGTGCCAGCAGCCTAGCGGGGGGGGCCGGTGAGCAGTTCTTC
TRBJ2-5	TRBD2	.	TRBV5-6	CASSNRDFHGGETQYF	TGTGCCAGCAGCAACCGGGACTTCCACGGGGGGGAGACCCAGTACTTC
TRBJ2-7	.	once	TRBV9	CASSALEGSSYEQYF	TGTGCCAGCAGCGCGCTTGAGGGGTCTTCCTACGAGCAGTACTTC
TRBJ2-2	.	.	TRBV10-3	CATLESGNTGELFF	TGTGCCACCTTGGAAAGCGGGAACACCGGGGAGCTGTTTTTT
TRBJ2-1	TRBD1	.	TRBV5-4	CASSFPGQGEGEQFF	TGTGCCAGCAGCTTTCCGGGACAGGGGGAGGGTGAGCAGTTCTTC
TRBJ2-7	TRBD1	.	TRBV7-9	CASTQGQGWDEQYF	TGTGCCAGCACCCAAGGACAGGGATGGGACGAGCAGTACTTC
TRBJ1-2	.	.	TRBV28	CASSPDIKGYTF	TGTGCCAGCAGCCCAGACATTAAAGGCTACACCTTC
TRBJ2-6	.	.	TRBV18	CASSPSPGANVLTF	TGTGCCAGCTCCCCTTCGCCTGGGGCCAACGTCCTGACTTTC
TRBJ2-3	.	.	TRBV25-1	CASSEFAIDTQYF	TGTGCCAGCAGTGAATTCGCAATAGATACGCAGTATTTT
TRBJ2-3	TRBD2	.	TRBV7-7	CASSPRTGGDTQYF	TGTGCCAGCAGCCCGAGGACGGGAGGAGATACGCAGTATTTT
TRBJ2-3	.	.	TRBV9	CASSPGHSTDTQYF	TGTGCCAGCAGCCCGGGACATAGCACAGATACGCAGTATTTT
TRBJ1-2	.	.	TRBV5-1	CASSLTRGDGYTF	TGCGCCAGCAGCTTGACCAGGGGCGATGGCTACACCTTC
TRBJ1-1	.	.	TRBV5-5	CASSLLGTANTEAFF	TGTGCCAGCAGCCTACTAGGGACGGCGAACACTGAAGCTTTCTTT
TRBJ2-3	.	.	TRBV2	CASSEMGQDADTQYF	TGTGCCAGCAGTGAAATGGGCCAGGACGCAGATACGCAGTATTTT
TRBJ2-7	.	.	TRBV11-2	CASSQVYEQYF	TGTGCCAGCAGTCAGGTGTACGAGCAGTACTTC
TRBJ2-3	.	.	TRBV11-2	CASSSPLLGMNTQYF	TGTGCCAGCAGCTCACCACTCCTAGGCATGAATACGCAGTATTTT